A single sample gave rise to the 11 T cell receptor beta chains below, sequenced in a study of T cells in Graves' hyperthyroidism and ophthalmopathy. Template material for amplifying TCR beta CDR3 regions consisted of RNA transcripts. First-round RT-PCR with HTBI primers amplified the TCR CDR3 region. TCRdb reprocessed the multiplex PCR reads via MiXCR and lists one record per CDR3 protein. The table records some 600,000 distinct CDR3 sequences, about 15% of them present only once. The specimen sequenced was blood. Receptor source: a woman in her 30s with Graves' hyperthyroidism that later progressed to Graves' ophthalmopathy.

This clonotype was detected many times. V usage is TRBV5-1 and J usage is TRBJ2-7; TRBD2 aligns across 13 bases. The CDR3 runs to 16 residues. With 4 bases clipped from V and 2 bases from J, the junction kept 6 bases outside the gene matches. Germline V lookup: CDR1 SGHRS, CDR2 YFSETQ. The DNA for the CDR3 is TGCGCCAGCAGCACCGGGACTAGCGGGACTGCCTACGAGCAGTACTTC. Translated: CASSTGTSGTAYEQYF.

The sample holds many counts of this clonotype. The chain combines TRBV13 with TRBJ2-2, with 10 bases identical to TRBD2. The germline CDR1 and CDR2 sequences are PRHDT and FYEKMQ (reference sequence). CDR3 length equals 15 residues. V lost 5 bases and J lost 6; bases outside the gene matches: 6. CDR3 sequence (DNA): TGTGCCAGCAGCCCTAGCGGGAGATCGCCCGGGGAGCTGTTTTTT. It yields the protein CASSPSGRSPGELFF.

A remark on this clonotype: Possible read error: a much larger clone is one base away. The chain recombines TRBV3-1 with TRBJ2-1; possibly TRBD1 or TRBD2 for D (5 bases each). Germline V gene lookup returns CDR1 LGHDT and CDR2 YNNKEL (reference sequence). There are 17 residues in the CDR3. CDR3 nucleotides: TGTGCCAGCAACCAAGAGAGGGGACCCGAGGCCTTTAATGAGCAGTTCTTC. Translating gives CASNQERGPEAFNEQFF.

In this sample, this clonotype turned up many times. The CDR3: CASSLGRWGTDTQYF. The CDR3 DNA reads TGTGCCAGCAGCTTAGGTAGATGGGGCACAGATACGCAGTATTTT. The J gene is TRBJ2-3, the V gene TRBV11-2; no clear D. Trimming took 1 base from V and 1 from J, leaving 9 bases between them. Germline V gene data show CDR1 as SGHAT and CDR2 as FQNNGV. The CDR3 has 15 residues.

The V and J genes are TRBV12-3 or TRBV12-4 and TRBJ2-5; perhaps TRBD2 as D (6 bases). Trimming left V 7 bases short and J 5 bases short, with 11 bases between. This CDR3 spans 12 amino acids. In nucleotides, the CDR3 is TGTGCCAGCATGGGAGGCTGGGAGACCCAGTACTTC. Residues: CASMGGWETQYF.

This clonotype occurred many times. The chain recombines TRBV6-2 or TRBV6-3 with TRBJ2-6; 8 bases map to TRBD2. Germline V gene lookup returns CDR1 MNHEY and CDR2 SVGEGT. V was pared by 2 bases and J by 0 bases, with 3 bases of the junction left unmatched. The CDR3 is 17 amino acids. CDR3 nucleotide sequence: TGTGCCAGCAGTTACGCGGGGGGCCTCTCTGGGGCCAACGTCCTGACTTTC. It yields the protein CASSYAGGLSGANVLTF.

This clonotype was seen at least ten times. This chain connects TRBV7-2 to TRBJ1-1; D is uncertain. Germline V gene sequence: CDR1 SGHTA, CDR2 FQGNSA. The CDR3 is 15 residues long. Trimming shortened V by 2 bases and J by 3 bases, and 13 bases separated the two germline ends. CDR3 nucleotides: TGTGCCAGCAGCTTAAGGCAGAATGAGGACACTGAAGCTTTCTTT. It translates to CASSLRQNEDTEAFF. The full variable domain, in which reference TRBV7-2 and TRBJ1-1 provide the parts outside the CDR3, is GAGVSQSPSNKVTEKGKDVELRCDPISGHTALYWYRQSLGQGLEFLIYFQGNSAPDKSGLPSDRFSAERTGGSVSTLTIQRTQQEDSAVYLCASSLRQNEDTEAFFGQGTRLTVV.

The rearrangement joins TRBV7-9 to TRBJ2-1; 11 bases map to TRBD2. V shed 8 bases, J shed 4 bases, and the junction held 7 bases outside the gene matches. CDR3 length: 15 residues. Looked up from germline, CDR1 is SEHNR and CDR2 is FQNEAQ (reference sequence). The CDR3 loop reads CASFSGTSGYNEQFF. CDR3 nucleotides: TGTGCCAGCTTTAGCGGGACTAGCGGTTACAATGAGCAGTTCTTC.

The sample holds many counts of this clonotype. The gene calls are TRBV29-1 and TRBJ2-3; D uncertain. CDR3 length: 13 amino acids. CDR1 and CDR2 (germline): SQVTM, ANQGSEA. The germline V and J ends were trimmed by 4 bases and 1 base, with 9 bases remaining between them. The CDR3 coding sequence is TGCAGCGTTGTGGTAACCGGCACAGATACGCAGTATTTT. It yields the protein CSVVVTGTDTQYF.

The genes are TRBV20-1 and TRBJ2-3; D is undetermined. Germline V gene data show CDR1 as DFQATT and CDR2 as SNEGSKA (reference sequence). The CDR3 totals 12 residues. Trimming took off 0 bases at V and 6 bases at J, with 7 bases between the two ends. CDR3: CSARDARDTQYF. The CDR3 nucleotides read TGCAGTGCTAGAGATGCGAGGGATACGCAGTATTTT.

This chain connects TRBV20-1 to TRBJ1-1, with D maybe TRBD1 (5 bases). The CDR3 has 12 amino acids. Germline V gene data show CDR1 as DFQATT and CDR2 as SNEGSKA (reference sequence). CDR3 region: CRPGQLNTEAFF. DNA for the CDR3: TGCAGGCCAGGGCAGTTGAACACTGAAGCTTTCTTT.